These 22 T cell receptor beta chains were all obtained from the same sample, sequenced in a study of CD8 T cells in ankylosing spondylitis. TCRdb processed the 5' RACE reads anew with MiXCR; each CDR3 protein has one entry. The data contain around 53,000 distinct CDR3 sequences, 6.5% to 9% of them singletons. Sequencing input: blood, either unsorted or a sorted T cell fraction (not recorded which). Source of these receptors: a female donor with ankylosing spondylitis or in good health (not recorded which).

This clonotype was seen repeatedly, ten times or more. V usage is TRBV5-1 and J usage is TRBJ2-2, with D perhaps matching TRBD1 (5 bases). This CDR3 is 16 amino acids long. From germline, CDR1 is SGHRS and CDR2 YFSETQ. V was cut by 5 bases and J by 1 base, with 15 bases left in between. The DNA for the CDR3 is TGCGCCAGCAGTTTGAAGGACATCCAGAACACCGGGGAGCTGTTTTTT. Translation: CASSLKDIQNTGELFF.

This clonotype was found many times. This rearrangement joins TRBV5-5 to TRBJ1-5; D is unresolved. The V gene lost 1 base and the J gene lost 6 bases, with 8 bases spanning the gap. Germline lookup yields CDR1 SGHKS and CDR2 YYEKEE (reference sequence). The CDR3 spans 13 residues. CDR3 nucleotides: TGTGCCAGCAGCTTGAGAGCGACTCAGCCCCAGCATTTT. Translation: CASSLRATQPQHF.

This clonotype was seen only a few times. The J gene is TRBJ1-2, the V gene TRBV7-2; TRBD1 matches 10 bases. The CDR3 loop spans 15 amino acids. Germline V gives CDR1 SGHTA, CDR2 FQGNSA. Trimming removed 5 bases from V and 7 bases from J; junction bases left unmatched: 10. The CDR3 reads CASSPRQGAKPGYTF. CDR3 coding DNA: TGTGCCAGCAGCCCCAGACAGGGGGCGAAACCTGGCTACACCTTC.

The sample holds many counts of this clonotype. CDR3: CANPGQLTYEQYF. CDR3 nucleotide sequence: TGTGCCAACCCCGGACAGTTGACCTACGAGCAGTACTTC. The chain employs TRBV10-3 and TRBJ2-7, with D possibly being TRBD1 (6 bases). The CDR3 extends over 13 amino acids. Per germline, CDR1 ENHRY and CDR2 SYGVKD. V dropped 10 bases and J dropped 2 bases, with 15 bases sitting between them.

There are many counts of this clonotype. The rearrangement joins TRBV6-6 to TRBJ2-7; D not certain. Per germline, CDR1 MNHNY and CDR2 SVGAGI (reference sequence). Between the trimmed V and J ends, which lost 0 bases and 7 bases, there was a span of 7 bases. This CDR3 contains 12 residues. CDR3 sequence reads: CASSYSDGEQYF. DNA for the CDR3: TGTGCCAGCAGTTACTCCGACGGGGAGCAGTACTTC.

At least ten counts were recorded for this clonotype. The chain carries TRBV18 and TRBJ1-1, with D maybe TRBD1 (5 bases). The CDR3 extends over 15 amino acids. V was trimmed by 4 bases and J by 5 bases, leaving 17 bases between them. Germline loops: CDR1 KGHSH, CDR2 LQKENI. The CDR3 region has the DNA TGTGCCAGCTCACTAACTCAGGGTGTTGATACTGAAGCTTTCTTT. It specifies CASSLTQGVDTEAFF.

This clonotype has ten or more counts. V and J are TRBV12-3 or TRBV12-4 and TRBJ1-2; D might be TRBD1 (6 bases). There are 16 residues in the CDR3. Trimming pared 2 bases from V and 6 bases from J, leaving 19 bases between. CDR3 region: CASSLSPRGQSDGYTF. CDR3 DNA: TGTGCCAGCAGTTTATCCCCTCGAGGACAGTCGGATGGCTACACCTTC.

This clonotype was found many times. The V and J genes are TRBV10-2 and TRBJ1-2; D not certain. Germline assignment: CDR1 WSHSY and CDR2 SAAADI. The V end lost 2 bases, the J end lost 0 bases, and 13 bases lay between the germline ends. This CDR3 contains 16 residues. CDR3 coding DNA: TGCGCCAGCAGTGAGGTTATCTGGGCAGCTAACTATGGCTACACCTTC. Encoded protein: CASSEVIWAANYGYTF.

This clonotype was seen repeatedly, ten times or more. The chain carries TRBV12-3 or TRBV12-4 and TRBJ1-5; the D gene is possibly TRBD1 (6 bases). Trimming took 4 bases from V and 1 from J, leaving 14 bases between them. CDR3 length: 16 amino acids. CDR3 in DNA: TGTGCCAGCAGTTCGGGGGGGGGCTGGAGCAATCAGCCCCAGCATTTT. This gives the protein CASSSGGGWSNQPQHF.

This clonotype was observed at least ten times. The rearrangement links TRBV5-6 to TRBJ2-3; TRBD2 might be the D (6 bases). The CDR3 is 13 amino acids. Germline CDR1 reads SGHDT; CDR2 reads YYEEEE. Trimming left V 4 bases short and J 4 bases short, with 10 bases between. CDR3 protein: CASSRDLSDTQYF. CDR3 sequence (DNA): TGTGCCAGCAGCCGGGACTTATCAGATACGCAGTATTTT.

Many counts were recorded for this clonotype. V usage is TRBV5-1 and J usage is TRBJ1-2; a possible D gene is TRBD1 (6 bases). This CDR3 comprises 14 residues. The V and J ends lost 1 base and 3 bases respectively, with 10 bases between them. CDR1 is SGHRS and CDR2 is YFSETQ in the germline V gene. The CDR3 loop is CASSLLPGDYGYTF. CDR3 bases: TGCGCCAGCAGCTTGCTTCCAGGGGACTATGGCTACACCTTC.

This clonotype was counted at least ten times. This chain links TRBV5-1 with TRBJ1-1; D possibly corresponds to TRBD1 (5 bases). Germline values: CDR1 SGHRS, CDR2 YFSETQ. The CDR3 is 15 residues long. V lost 2 bases, J lost 1 base, and 12 bases lay in between. The chain's CDR3 is CASSLMGGGNTEAFF. CDR3 DNA sequence: TGCGCCAGCAGCTTAATGGGGGGGGGGAACACTGAAGCTTTCTTT.

This clonotype has at least ten counts. This sequence joins TRBV6-5 and TRBJ2-7, with TRBD2 as a possible D gene (5 bases). Germline V gene sequence: CDR1 MNHEY, CDR2 SVGAGI. The CDR3 totals 15 residues. Trimming took off 2 bases at V and 4 bases at J, with 15 bases between the two ends. CDR3 region: CASSYGAYEGYEQYF. CDR3 in DNA: TGTGCCAGCAGTTACGGAGCCTATGAGGGTTACGAGCAGTACTTC.

This clonotype appeared a few times. The chain joins TRBV2 to TRBJ1-1, with a possible D match to TRBD1 (5 bases). The CDR3 extends over 15 amino acids. The germline V gene has CDR1 SNHLY and CDR2 FYNNEI. Between the trimmed V and J ends, which lost 6 bases and 4 bases, there was a span of 18 bases. The CDR3 nucleotides are TGTGCCAGCAGCAGGAACAGGCAACTATCCACTGAAGCTTTCTTT. Amino acid sequence: CASSRNRQLSTEAFF.

This clonotype was counted ten times or more. CDR3 nucleotides: TGTGCCAGCATCACCCCGGGACGGCCGAATGAAAAACTGTTTTTT. It translates to CASITPGRPNEKLFF. V is TRBV28 and J is TRBJ1-4; perhaps TRBD1 as D (5 bases). V was shortened by 7 bases and J by 5 bases, with 17 bases between the two germline ends. CDR3 length: 15 amino acids. Germline loops: CDR1 MDHEN, CDR2 SYDVKM.

To note about this clonotype: The junction departs from germline at one end; a sequencing error may be responsible. The chain has TRBV7-2 and TRBJ2-1; TRBD2 aligns across 11 bases. The germline V gene encodes CDR1 SGHTA and CDR2 FQGNSA. This CDR3 is 14 amino acids long. CDR3 protein: CANSYSGGAGEQFF. The CDR3 DNA is TGTGCCAACAGCTATAGCGGGGGGGCTGGCGAGCAGTTCTTC.

This clonotype has a handful of counts. The chain uses TRBV7-2 and TRBJ2-3, with 7 bases matching TRBD1. CDR1 is SGHTA, CDR2 FQGNSA, per germline. V lost 5 bases and J lost 3; bases outside the gene matches: 8. CDR3 size: 15 residues. In DNA, the CDR3 is TGTGCCAGCAGCCCGACAGGGTTGGGGACAGATACGCAGTATTTT. Its translation is CASSPTGLGTDTQYF.

Relative to its sample, this clonotype is medium-sized. The genes are TRBV10-2 and TRBJ1-1; D might be TRBD1 (6 bases). This CDR3 is built from 15 residues. V was clipped by 6 bases and J by 3 bases, with 17 bases between them. Germline loops: CDR1 WSHSY, CDR2 SAAADI. CDR3: CASRDTGSGDTEAFF. The CDR3 region has the DNA TGCGCCAGCAGAGATACAGGGAGCGGGGACACTGAAGCTTTCTTT.

This clonotype was seen repeatedly, ten times or more. The chain links TRBV12-3 or TRBV12-4 to TRBJ2-2, with D unresolved. V lost 7 bases and J lost 11, with 11 bases in between. The CDR3 has 11 residues. CDR3 residues: CASTPGPELFF. The CDR3 region has the DNA TGTGCCAGCACCCCCGGGCCAGAGCTGTTTTTT.

This clonotype was observed many times. The chain employs TRBV18 and TRBJ2-1; TRBD1 is a possible D gene (5 bases). CDR1 KGHSH and CDR2 LQKENI come from the germline V gene. V lost 3 bases and J lost 1, with 10 bases in between. This CDR3 is 15 amino acids long. DNA for the CDR3: TGTGCCAGCTCACCCACAGGATCATCCTACAATGAGCAGTTCTTC. Protein: CASSPTGSSYNEQFF.

The chain couples TRBV30 to TRBJ1-2; 7 bases fit TRBD1. V lost 1 base and J lost 8; bases outside the gene matches: 10. Germline V CDR1 and CDR2: GTSNPN, SVGIG (reference sequence). The CDR3 consists of 14 residues. The CDR3 sequence: CAWSGDSPSGGYTF. The DNA for the CDR3 is TGTGCCTGGAGTGGGGACAGCCCTTCGGGGGGCTACACCTTC.

This clonotype was seen many times. The genes are TRBV5-1 and TRBJ1-2; 9 bases are a match to TRBD1. This CDR3 is built from 13 residues. J was trimmed by 5 bases and V by 4 bases; bases with no gene match: 3. Looked up from germline, CDR1 is SGHRS and CDR2 is YFSETQ. CDR3 coding DNA: TGCGCCAGCAGCAACGGACAGGGGTATGGCTACACCTTC. Its protein product is CASSNGQGYGYTF.